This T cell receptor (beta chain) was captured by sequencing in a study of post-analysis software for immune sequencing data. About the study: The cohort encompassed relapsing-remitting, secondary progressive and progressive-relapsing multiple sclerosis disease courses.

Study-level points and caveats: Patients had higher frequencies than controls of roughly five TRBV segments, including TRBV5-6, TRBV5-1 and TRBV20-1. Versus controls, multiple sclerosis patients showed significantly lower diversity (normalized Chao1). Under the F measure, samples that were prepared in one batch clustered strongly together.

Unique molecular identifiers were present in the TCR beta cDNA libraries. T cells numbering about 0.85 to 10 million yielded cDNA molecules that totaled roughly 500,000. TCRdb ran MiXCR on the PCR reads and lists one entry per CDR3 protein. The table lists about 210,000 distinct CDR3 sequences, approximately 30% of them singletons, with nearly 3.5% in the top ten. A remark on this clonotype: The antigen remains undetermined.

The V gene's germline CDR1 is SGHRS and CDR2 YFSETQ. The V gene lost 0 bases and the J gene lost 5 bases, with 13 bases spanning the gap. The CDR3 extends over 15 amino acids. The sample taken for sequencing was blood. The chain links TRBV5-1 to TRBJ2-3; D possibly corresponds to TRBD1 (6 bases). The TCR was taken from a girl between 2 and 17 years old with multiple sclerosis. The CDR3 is CASSLGTGLEDTQYF. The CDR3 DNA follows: TGCGCCAGCAGCTTGGGTACAGGGCTGGAAGATACGCAGTATTTT.